This T cell receptor beta chain appears in the sequencing data of a study of control samples from healthy donors and cancer patients. The V gene lost 0 bases and the J gene lost 6 bases, with 9 bases spanning the gap. The germline gives CDR1 MGHRA, CDR2 YSYEKL. The CDR3 extends over 15 amino acids. In this sample, this clone turned up a few times. Assay used: immunoSEQ multiplex PCR; TCRdb lists only in-frame clones, some missing. The sample has about 170,000 clones, approximately 91% seen once. This clonotype was obtained from a woman aged 40 to 55 in good health. The genes are TRBV4-1 and TRBJ1-6, with D possibly matching TRBD1 (5 bases). Sequencing used blood. The CDR3 spells CASSQDRGANSPLHF. In DNA, the CDR3 is TGCGCCAGCAGCCAAGATAGGGGAGCTAATTCACCCCTCCACTTT.